The following is a T cell receptor (beta chain) sequence with its context. Its antigen is currently unknown. Using immunoSEQ multiplex PCR, the repertoire was profiled, and TCRdb retains in-frame clones only, with some absent. This table holds about 82,000 clones, roughly 83% found once. Trimming shortened V by 5 bases and J by 4 bases, and 5 bases separated the two germline ends. The CDR3 is 11 residues long. Germline values: CDR1 KGHSH, CDR2 LQKENI. The data originate from a study of OX40 agonist ivuxolimab in advanced cancers. As for the study in general: Antecedent anti-PD-1, anti-PD-L1 or anti-CTLA-4 therapy was permissible, with 30% to 50% having received some. General observations from the study: Antigens targeted by the expanded peripheral T cells were not determined.

This chain uses TRBV18 with TRBJ1-2, with D hard to call. The sequence derives from an adult with an advanced solid tumor such as melanoma, head and neck, liver or kidney cancer. The sample consisted of CD4+ or CD8+ T cells sorted from blood, taken in a trial of the OX40 agonist ivuxolimab. CDR3 loop: CASSDTYGYTF. CDR3 coding DNA: TGTGCCAGCTCAGATACCTATGGCTACACCTTC.